This passage covers 22 T cell receptor beta chains from one sample sequenced in a study of PD-1 blockade in classical Hodgkin lymphoma. The protocol was immunoSEQ multiplex PCR, while the TCRdb copy is restricted to in-frame clones and leaves out a portion. Of around 91,000 clones listed, 75% to 90% were seen once; the top ten hold 22%. Relapse after autologous stem cell transplantation occurred in every patient, and brentuximab vedotin exposure varied. This specimen was peripheral blood mononuclear cells (PBMCs), taken at baseline. The receptors here all came from a human donor with classical Hodgkin lymphoma.

The rearrangement joins TRBV4-3 to TRBJ2-1; D perhaps matches TRBD2 (6 bases). The CDR3 is 15 residues long. The V end was cut by 4 bases, the J end by 3 bases, with 13 bases between. Germline CDR1 and CDR2: LGHNA and YSLEER. CDR3: CASSPGLEVYNEQFF. For the CDR3, the DNA is TGCGCCAGCAGCCCGGGACTGGAGGTCTACAATGAGCAGTTCTTC.

V and J are TRBV27 and TRBJ2-1; D tentatively reads TRBD1 or TRBD2 (5 bases each). In germline, CDR1 is MNHEY, CDR2 SMNVEV (reference sequence). This CDR3 is 13 amino acids long. With 3 bases removed from V and 8 bases from J, the gap between germline ends came to 11 bases. The CDR3 coding sequence is TGTGCCAGCAGTTTTTTTGGGGGAGATGAGCAGTTCTTC. Protein: CASSFFGGDEQFF.

V gene TRBV6-1 combines with J gene TRBJ1-4; the match to TRBD1 covers 7 bases. Germline loops: CDR1 MNHNS, CDR2 SASEGT. V shed 4 bases, J shed 7 bases, and the junction held 6 bases outside the gene matches. The CDR3 sequence is 14 residues long. The CDR3 DNA is TGTGCCAGCAGTGGACAGGGTCGGGGTGAAAAACTGTTTTTT. Amino acid sequence: CASSGQGRGEKLFF.

J is TRBJ1-5 and V is TRBV18; a weak D match, TRBD1 (5 bases). CDR3 length: 13 residues. V was cut by 3 bases and J by 5 bases, with 8 bases left in between. Germline V gene sequence: CDR1 KGHSH, CDR2 LQKENI. CDR3 residues: CASSPGTDQPQHF. CDR3 DNA: TGTGCCAGCTCACCTGGGACCGATCAGCCCCAGCATTTT.

The chain recombines TRBV28 with TRBJ1-5, with 7 bases lining up with TRBD1. The ends lost 4 bases at V and 9 bases at J; junction bases unmatched: 12. Germline CDR1 is MDHEN and CDR2 is SYDVKM. There are 15 residues in the CDR3. CDR3 sequence: CASSSSGTEARPQHF. Written as DNA, the CDR3 is TGTGCCAGCAGTTCGAGTGGGACAGAAGCTCGGCCCCAGCATTTT.

The chain recombines TRBV28 with TRBJ2-2; 7 nucleotides match TRBD1. The V gene end was trimmed by 5 bases and the J gene end by 6 bases; junction bases not matched to a gene: 15. This CDR3 is 17 amino acids long. Germline V gives CDR1 MDHEN, CDR2 SYDVKM. CDR3 DNA: TGTGCCAGCAGTCCCTTGGACAGGAGAAGAGGTTCCGGGGAGCTGTTTTTT. This gives the protein CASSPLDRRRGSGELFF.

The chain combines TRBV4-3 with TRBJ1-5; D is uncertain. The CDR3 is 15 amino acids. Germline assignment: CDR1 LGHNA and CDR2 YSLEER. The V and J ends lost 1 base and 3 bases respectively, with 10 bases between them. CDR3 in amino acids: CASSQGAADNQPQHF. CDR3 coding DNA: TGCGCCAGCAGCCAAGGGGCAGCAGACAATCAGCCCCAGCATTTT.

The gene calls are TRBV7-2 and TRBJ1-1, with 9 bases that match TRBD1. V gave up 4 bases and J gave up 4 bases; unmatched junction bases: 7. CDR3 length: 15 amino acids. Germline assignment: CDR1 SGHTA and CDR2 FQGNSA. CDR3 amino acids: CASSYGTGWSTEAFF. The CDR3 DNA reads TGTGCCAGCAGCTATGGGACAGGGTGGAGCACTGAAGCTTTCTTT.

This chain links TRBV15 with TRBJ2-1; D unresolved. V lost 3 bases and J 0 bases, leaving 9 bases between the germline ends. The germline V gene has CDR1 LNHNV and CDR2 YYDKDF (reference sequence). The CDR3 has 15 residues. CDR3 residues: CATSSVRSSYNEQFF. CDR3 nucleotides: TGTGCCACCAGCAGTGTAAGGAGCTCCTACAATGAGCAGTTCTTC.

V gene TRBV11-2 combines with J gene TRBJ2-4; D not resolved. The CDR3 is made up of 14 amino acids. CDR1 SGHAT and CDR2 FQNNGV come from the germline V gene. Trimming removed 5 bases at V and 7 bases at J, with 15 bases between. The CDR3 loop is CASSQVGGMNIQYF. The CDR3 DNA sequence: TGTGCCAGCAGCCAGGTGGGTGGGATGAACATTCAGTACTTC.

This chain joins TRBV7-9 and TRBJ2-7, with 8 positions matching TRBD2. V was pared by 4 bases and J by 2 bases, with 10 bases of the junction left unmatched. Germline V gives CDR1 SEHNR, CDR2 FQNEAQ (reference sequence). The CDR3 has 16 amino acids. The CDR3 spells CASSSDRPGLAYEQYF. DNA of the CDR3: TGTGCCAGCAGCTCGGACAGACCGGGACTAGCCTACGAGCAGTACTTC.

This clone was counted a single time. V usage is TRBV5-1 and J usage is TRBJ2-7, with D possibly TRBD1 on 6 matching bases. Looked up from germline, CDR1 is SGHRS and CDR2 is YFSETQ. V was pared by 2 bases and J by 4 bases, with 13 bases between. This CDR3 contains 14 residues. Here the CDR3 DNA reads TGCGCCAGCAGCTTAGAGGTACAGGGTTACGAGCAGTACTTC. Translated: CASSLEVQGYEQYF.

The chain couples TRBV5-1 to TRBJ1-1; a possible D gene is TRBD1 (6 bases). V was shortened by 4 bases and J by 2 bases, with 12 bases between the two germline ends. The CDR3 contains 14 residues. CDR1 is SGHRS and CDR2 is YFSETQ in the germline V gene. CDR3 DNA: TGCGCCAGCAGCCATTTACAGGGAAACACTGAAGCTTTCTTT. This codes for CASSHLQGNTEAFF.

Concerning this clone itself: At one of its ends the junction is not consistent with the germline gene, which may arise from a read error. The V gene is TRBV6-1, the J gene TRBJ2-5, with 9 bases that match TRBD2. CDR1 and CDR2 (germline): MNHNS, SASEGT. The CDR3 sequence is 13 residues long. CDR3 residues: CASSQAGGGTQYF. In nucleotides, the CDR3 is TGTGCCAGCAGTCAAGCGGGAGGAGGCACCCAGTACTTC.

The chain recombines TRBV4-3 with TRBJ1-2; 8 bases agree with TRBD1. This CDR3 is 15 amino acids long. CDR1 is LGHNA and CDR2 is YSLEER in the germline V gene. V lost 0 bases to trimming and J lost 7 bases; unmatched junction nucleotides: 7. The CDR3 DNA follows: TGCGCCAGCAGCCAAGAAGCAGGGGGCGCCACTGGCTACACCTTC. Amino acid sequence: CASSQEAGGATGYTF.

The chain has TRBV7-9 and TRBJ2-7; 12 bases line up with TRBD2. Looked up from germline, CDR1 is SEHNR and CDR2 is FQNEAQ (reference sequence). The V gene end was trimmed by 4 bases and the J gene end by 2 bases; junction bases not matched to a gene: 6. The CDR3 extends over 16 amino acids. CDR3 region: CASSSTRLAGAYEQYF. DNA of the CDR3: TGTGCCAGCAGCTCGACCCGACTAGCGGGAGCCTACGAGCAGTACTTC.

CDR3 in DNA: TGTGCCAGCAGTACGTGGGACAGGGGTATAGGGGAGAATACGCAGTATTTT. Protein sequence: CASSTWDRGIGENTQYF. The chain recombines TRBV27 with TRBJ2-3, with 10 bases aligning to TRBD1. Losses at the gene ends were 5 bases for V and 7 bases for J; bases not matched to a gene: 15. This CDR3 region has 17 residues. Germline V gene data show CDR1 as MNHEY and CDR2 as SMNVEV (reference sequence).

The gene calls are TRBV7-9 and TRBJ2-7, with TRBD2 identical over 7 bases. CDR3 length: 16 amino acids. The V and J ends lost 5 bases and 3 bases, in that order; junction bases with no gene match: 13. CDR1 and CDR2 from the germline V gene are SEHNR and FQNEAQ (reference sequence). The CDR3 spells CASSNPSGSGGYEQYF. Here the CDR3 DNA reads TGTGCCAGCAGCAATCCCTCCGGGTCGGGAGGCTACGAGCAGTACTTC.

The sample holds one count of this clone. The rearrangement links TRBV29-1 to TRBJ1-2; 10 nucleotides agree with TRBD1. The CDR3 sequence is 12 residues long. V lost 4 bases and J lost 8; bases outside the gene matches: 4. Germline V lookup: CDR1 SQVTM, CDR2 ANQGSEA. Here the CDR3 DNA reads TGCAGCGTTGCGGGACAGGGGAGCGGCTACACCTTC. It is translated as CSVAGQGSGYTF.

This chain links TRBV27 with TRBJ1-5; 7 bases are a match to TRBD1. V lost 2 bases and J lost 9; bases outside the gene matches: 16. The CDR3 totals 17 residues. The germline V gene has CDR1 MNHEY and CDR2 SMNVEV (reference sequence). The CDR3 here is CASSLEGREGAQRPQHF. Written as DNA, the CDR3 is TGTGCCAGCAGTTTAGAAGGCCGGGAGGGGGCCCAGCGGCCCCAGCATTTT.

The chain has TRBV2 and TRBJ1-1, with D perhaps matching TRBD1 (6 bases). The CDR3 totals 13 residues. Germline CDR1 is SNHLY and CDR2 is FYNNEI. V was cut by 6 bases and J by 1 base, with 9 bases left in between. The CDR3 region has the DNA TGTGCCAGCAGCGGACAGACGAACACTGAAGCTTTCTTT. Protein sequence: CASSGQTNTEAFF.

The chain is built from TRBV6-1 and TRBJ2-2; 7 bases align to TRBD2. Germline V gene lookup returns CDR1 MNHNS and CDR2 SASEGT. There are 14 residues in the CDR3. J was trimmed by 4 bases and V by 10 bases; bases with no gene match: 9. The CDR3 DNA follows: TGTGCCACCCAACTGGGAGGGATCACCGGGGAGCTGTTTTTT. It yields the protein CATQLGGITGELFF.